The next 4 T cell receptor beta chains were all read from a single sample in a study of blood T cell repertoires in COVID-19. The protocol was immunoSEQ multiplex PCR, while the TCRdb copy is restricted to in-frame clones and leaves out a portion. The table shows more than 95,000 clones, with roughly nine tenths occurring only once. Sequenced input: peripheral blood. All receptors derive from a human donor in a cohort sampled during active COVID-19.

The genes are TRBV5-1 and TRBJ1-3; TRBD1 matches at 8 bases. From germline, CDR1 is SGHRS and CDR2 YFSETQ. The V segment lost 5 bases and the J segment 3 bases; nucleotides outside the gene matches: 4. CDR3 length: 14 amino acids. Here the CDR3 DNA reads TGCGCCAGCAGTCCCGGGACAGGTGGAAACACCATATATTTT. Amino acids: CASSPGTGGNTIYF.

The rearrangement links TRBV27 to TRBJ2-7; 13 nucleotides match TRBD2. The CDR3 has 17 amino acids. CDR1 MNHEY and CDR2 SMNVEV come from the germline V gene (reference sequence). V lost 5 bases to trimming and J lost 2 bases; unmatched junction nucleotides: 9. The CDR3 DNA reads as TGTGCCAGCAGTCGAAGGGGCGGGACTAGCGGGGCCTACGAGCAGTACTTC. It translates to CASSRRGGTSGAYEQYF.

CDR3: CASSGLAVLAKNIQYF. In DNA form, the CDR3 reads TGTGCCAGCAGTGGACTAGCGGTGCTAGCCAAAAACATTCAGTACTTC. The chain uses TRBV2 and TRBJ2-4, with 9 bases aligning to TRBD2. Germline CDR1 and CDR2: SNHLY and FYNNEI. V shed 4 bases and J 0 bases; nucleotides not matched to a gene: 4. This CDR3 comprises 16 residues.

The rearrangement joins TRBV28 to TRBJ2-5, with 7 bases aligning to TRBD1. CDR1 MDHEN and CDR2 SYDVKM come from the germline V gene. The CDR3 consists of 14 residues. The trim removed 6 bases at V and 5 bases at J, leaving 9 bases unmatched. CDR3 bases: TGTGCCAGCAGCCCAGACAGGGTTGTGGAGACCCAGTACTTC. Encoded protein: CASSPDRVVETQYF.